This paragraph covers one TCR beta chain sequence. Original data processing: Quantification of nucleated cells was approximated via reference gene primer amplification. TCRdb's copy holds only in-frame clones and misses some; the assay was immunoSEQ multiplex PCR. That table furnishes V, J and clone size, whereas the DNA furnished D and trimming. The table has around 70,000 clones, about four fifths seen once. The sample originates from a study of blood T cell repertoires in COVID-19. Study-wide background: Specimens from acute and convalescent COVID-19 originated in the United States, Italy and Spain.

With V trimmed by 6 bases and J by 8 bases, 14 bases remained unmatched. The CDR3 is 16 residues long. CDR1 is MDHEN, CDR2 SYDVKM, per germline. The source is a man in his 70s who had recovered from COVID-19. The J gene is TRBJ1-3, the V gene TRBV28, with TRBD1 identical over 9 bases. The sequenced sample consisted of peripheral blood. CDR3 residues: CASRDLPGQGEYTIYF. Written as DNA, the CDR3 is TGTGCCAGCAGAGACCTACCGGGACAGGGAGAGTACACCATATATTTT.